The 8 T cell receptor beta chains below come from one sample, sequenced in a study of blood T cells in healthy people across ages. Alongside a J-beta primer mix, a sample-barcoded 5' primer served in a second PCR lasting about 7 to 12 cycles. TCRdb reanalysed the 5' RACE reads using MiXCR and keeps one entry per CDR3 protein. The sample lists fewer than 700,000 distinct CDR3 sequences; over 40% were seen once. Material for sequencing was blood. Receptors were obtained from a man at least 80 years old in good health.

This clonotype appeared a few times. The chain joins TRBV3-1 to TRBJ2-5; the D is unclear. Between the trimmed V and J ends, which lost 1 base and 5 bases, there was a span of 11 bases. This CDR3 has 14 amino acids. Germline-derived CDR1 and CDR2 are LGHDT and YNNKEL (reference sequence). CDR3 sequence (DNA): TGTGCCAGCAGCCAAGGAGTTAGTAGGGAGACCCAGTACTTC. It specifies CASSQGVSRETQYF.

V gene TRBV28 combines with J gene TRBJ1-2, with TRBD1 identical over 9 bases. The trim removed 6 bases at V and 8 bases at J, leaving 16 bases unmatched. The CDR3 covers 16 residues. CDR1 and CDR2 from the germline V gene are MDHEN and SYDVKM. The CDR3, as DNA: TGTGCCAGCAGGCAATGGACAGGGGAGCCCCCAGGGGGCTACACCTTC. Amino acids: CASRQWTGEPPGGYTF.

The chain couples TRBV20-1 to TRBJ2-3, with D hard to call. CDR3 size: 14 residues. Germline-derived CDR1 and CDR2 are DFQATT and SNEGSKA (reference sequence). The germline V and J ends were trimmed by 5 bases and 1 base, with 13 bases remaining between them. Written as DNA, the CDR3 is TGCAGTGCTCCTTACCCGGAAGGCACAGATACGCAGTATTTT. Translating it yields CSAPYPEGTDTQYF.

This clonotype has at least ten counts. Here the CDR3 DNA reads TGTGCCAGCAGCTTAGCCCTCGGACTAGCAGGGGGGGCAACCTACGAGCAGTACTTC. Translation: CASSLALGLAGGATYEQYF. This sequence joins TRBV7-2 and TRBJ2-7, with D perhaps TRBD2 (8 bases). Looked up from germline, CDR1 is SGHTA and CDR2 is FQGNSA. The V gene lost 0 bases and the J gene lost 2 bases, with 23 bases spanning the gap. The CDR3 contains 19 residues.

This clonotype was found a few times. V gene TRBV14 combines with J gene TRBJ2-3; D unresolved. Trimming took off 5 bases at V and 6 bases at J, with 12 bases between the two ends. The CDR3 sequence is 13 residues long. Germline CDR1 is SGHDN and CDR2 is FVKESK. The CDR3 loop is CASSSSLPDTQYF. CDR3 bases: TGTGCCAGCAGCTCTTCTCTTCCCGATACGCAGTATTTT.

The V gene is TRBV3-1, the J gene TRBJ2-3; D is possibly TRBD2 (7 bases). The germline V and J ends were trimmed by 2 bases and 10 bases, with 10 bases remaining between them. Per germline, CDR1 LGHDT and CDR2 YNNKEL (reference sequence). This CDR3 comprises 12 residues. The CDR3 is CASSQRGGAQYF. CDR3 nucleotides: TGTGCCAGCAGCCAAAGAGGGGGGGCGCAGTATTTT.

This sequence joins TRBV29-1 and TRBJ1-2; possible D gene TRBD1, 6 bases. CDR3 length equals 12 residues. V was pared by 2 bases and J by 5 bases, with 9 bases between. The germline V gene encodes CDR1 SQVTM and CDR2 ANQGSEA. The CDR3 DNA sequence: TGCAGCGTTGAATGGACAGCATATGGCTACACCTTC. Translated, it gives CSVEWTAYGYTF.

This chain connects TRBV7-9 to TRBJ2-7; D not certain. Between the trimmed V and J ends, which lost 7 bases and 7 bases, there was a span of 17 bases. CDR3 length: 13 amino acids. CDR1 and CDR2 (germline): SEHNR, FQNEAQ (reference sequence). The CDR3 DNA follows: TGTGCCAGCACCCCGGCGGTCGGCAATGAGCAGTACTTC. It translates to CASTPAVGNEQYF.